One and the same sample provided the 18 T cell receptor beta chains below, sequenced in a study of T cell repertoires in cytomegalovirus infection. No antigen is known for these receptors. Using its own MiXCR run on the reads, TCRdb lists one record per CDR3 protein. The sample includes around 540,000 distinct CDR3 sequences, roughly a third seen only once; the top ten take under 20%. The sample here was cultured PBMCs, taken from culture after CMV antigen stimulation. The source of these receptors is a human donor in good health (CMV status not recorded). Some clones in this sample may be carry-over from other donors' samples.

V and J are TRBV7-2 and TRBJ2-1, with 11 positions matching TRBD2. The V gene's germline CDR1 is SGHTA and CDR2 FQGNSA. J was trimmed by 0 bases and V by 8 bases; bases with no gene match: 6. This CDR3 has 16 residues. CDR3 nucleotides: TGTGCCAGCGGAGCTAGCGGGAGGAGCTCCTACAATGAGCAGTTCTTC. Translation gives CASGASGRSSYNEQFF. The variable domain in full, with the rest retrieved from reference TRBV7-2 and TRBJ2-1, is GAGVSQSPSNKVTEKGKDVELRCDPISGHTALYWYRQSLGQGLEFLIYFQGNSAPDKSGLPSDRFSAERTGGSVSTLTIQRTQQEDSAVYLCASGASGRSSYNEQFFGPGTRLTVL.

This clonotype was seen more than once but under ten times. The chain joins TRBV27 to TRBJ2-3; D remains ambiguous. Per germline, CDR1 MNHEY and CDR2 SMNVEV (reference sequence). Trimming left V 2 bases short and J 2 bases short, with 11 bases between. This CDR3 is 15 amino acids long. DNA for the CDR3: TGTGCCAGCAGTTTAATAGGCGCGAACACAGATACGCAGTATTTT. It codes for CASSLIGANTDTQYF.

J is TRBJ1-2 and V is TRBV27; D might be TRBD1 (6 bases). The V and J ends lost 7 bases and 3 bases respectively, with 15 bases between them. CDR1 and CDR2 (germline): MNHEY, SMNVEV (reference sequence). The CDR3 runs to 14 residues. CDR3 sequence: CASKRSGGDYGYTF. The CDR3, as DNA: TGTGCCAGCAAGAGGTCGGGGGGCGACTATGGCTACACCTTC.

A few counts support this clonotype. The chain carries TRBV28 and TRBJ2-5, with TRBD2 matching 13 bases. Trimming took 6 bases from V and 7 from J; bases not matched to a gene: 8. The germline gives CDR1 MDHEN, CDR2 SYDVKM. The CDR3 contains 15 residues. CDR3 in DNA: TGTGCCAGCAGCGGGGGACTAGCGGGACGTGGGACCCAGTACTTC. It translates to CASSGGLAGRGTQYF.

The rearrangement uses TRBV15 and TRBJ2-6; no firm D call. Deletions cut 0 bases from V and 4 bases from J, with 10 bases between. The CDR3 is 16 residues long. CDR1 is LNHNV, CDR2 YYDKDF, per germline (reference sequence). For the CDR3, the DNA is TGTGCCACCAGCAGAGACAAATTGGCCGGGGCCAACGTCCTGACTTTC. Its protein product is CATSRDKLAGANVLTF.

The V and J genes are TRBV7-9 and TRBJ2-5; D not certain. V shed 1 base and J shed 2 bases, with 8 bases lying between them. CDR3 length equals 14 residues. CDR1 and CDR2 from the germline V gene are SEHNR and FQNEAQ (reference sequence). In DNA, the CDR3 is TGTGCCAGCAGCTTAGGTCACAAGCAAGAGACCCAGTACTTC. This gives the protein CASSLGHKQETQYF.

J is TRBJ1-5 and V is TRBV15, with D maybe TRBD1 (5 bases). CDR1 and CDR2 (germline): LNHNV, YYDKDF (reference sequence). The CDR3 length is 19 residues. The V end was cut by 2 bases, the J end by 6 bases, with 26 bases between. CDR3 residues: CATSRPITIGGRVRQPQHF. The CDR3 coding sequence is TGTGCCACCAGCAGACCCATAACCATCGGGGGAAGGGTCCGTCAGCCCCAGCATTTT.

The V gene is TRBV15, the J gene TRBJ1-1, with TRBD1 identical over 8 bases. CDR1 and CDR2 (germline): LNHNV, YYDKDF (reference sequence). J lost 4 bases, V lost 6 bases, and 10 bases had no gene match. The CDR3 consists of 15 residues. CDR3 in DNA: TGTGCCACCAGTCCAGACAGGGGCTCGGGCACTGAAGCTTTCTTT. It specifies CATSPDRGSGTEAFF.

The rearrangement uses TRBV28 and TRBJ1-1; D unclear. This CDR3 has 12 residues. V dropped 5 bases and J dropped 6 bases, with 10 bases sitting between them. The germline gives CDR1 MDHEN, CDR2 SYDVKM. CDR3 in DNA: TGTGCCAGCAGTAGGGCTTTCGCTGAAGCTTTCTTT. It is translated as CASSRAFAEAFF.

In its sample, this clonotype was seen a few times. The chain joins TRBV5-6 to TRBJ2-7; D is tentatively TRBD1 or TRBD2 (5 bases each). The germline V gene encodes CDR1 SGHDT and CDR2 YYEEEE. The CDR3 is 15 amino acids. Trimming shortened V by 1 base and J by 9 bases, and 20 bases separated the two germline ends. CDR3 in DNA: TGTGCCAGCAGCTTGAATCCGGGAACCATTACAGGGCAGTACTTC. It encodes CASSLNPGTITGQYF.

The rearrangement uses TRBV5-1 and TRBJ2-5; the D gene is possibly TRBD1 (6 bases). Per germline, CDR1 SGHRS and CDR2 YFSETQ. The CDR3 is made up of 14 amino acids. V was trimmed by 4 bases and J by 5 bases, leaving 15 bases between them. CDR3 sequence: CASSGTPKRETQYF. CDR3 nucleotide sequence: TGCGCCAGCAGCGGGACACCCAAACGGGAGACCCAGTACTTC.

The rearrangement uses TRBV6-2 or TRBV6-3 and TRBJ2-7; 7 bases fit TRBD2. Germline CDR1 is MNHEY and CDR2 is SVGEGT. V dropped 7 bases and J dropped 6; count of bases not matched to a gene: 12. This CDR3 has 14 residues. The CDR3 sequence is CASTTTSSAGEQYV. CDR3 coding DNA: TGTGCCAGCACCACGACTAGCAGCGCGGGCGAGCAGTACGTC.

The chain joins TRBV12-3 or TRBV12-4 to TRBJ2-7, with D maybe TRBD2 (5 bases). Trimming pared 1 base from V and 3 bases from J, leaving 10 bases between. This CDR3 contains 14 residues. The CDR3 nucleotides are TGTGCCAGCAGTTTAGGGACCCGGGGCTACGAGCAGTACGTC. It encodes CASSLGTRGYEQYV.

This clonotype was counted between two and nine times. The chain recombines TRBV11-2 with TRBJ2-5; weak D call: TRBD2 (6 bases). The V end was cut by 5 bases, the J end by 5 bases, with 15 bases between. The germline CDR1 and CDR2 sequences are SGHAT and FQNNGV. This CDR3 has 14 amino acids. The CDR3 loop is CASSGTASSETQYF. As DNA, the CDR3 is TGTGCCAGCAGCGGGACTGCTTCTAGCGAGACCCAGTACTTC.

Comment on this clonotype: This sequence may be a read error, since a much larger clone differs from it by one base. The genes are TRBV12-3 or TRBV12-4 and TRBJ1-5; no definite D call. The CDR3 sequence is 16 residues long. The CDR3 sequence: CAGSLAAGSGGQPQHF. The CDR3 DNA follows: TGTGCCGGCAGTTTGGCGGCAGGCTCGGGCGGTCAGCCCCAGCATTTT.

The V gene is TRBV6-2 or TRBV6-3, the J gene TRBJ1-5; maybe TRBD1 (6 bases). Germline V gene lookup returns CDR1 MNHEY and CDR2 SVGEGT. This CDR3 region has 16 residues. Between the trimmed V and J ends, which lost 2 bases and 9 bases, there was a span of 20 bases. CDR3 in DNA: TGTGCCAGCAGTTACCCTCCTACTGACAGGTTATGGCCCCAGCATTTT. Its protein product is CASSYPPTDRLWPQHF.

In this sample, this clonotype turned up a few times. V usage is TRBV7-8 and J usage is TRBJ2-6, with TRBD1 as a possible D gene (6 bases). The CDR3 length is 21 residues. The ends were cut back, 0 bases at V and 0 bases at J, with 21 bases in the middle. The germline gives CDR1 SGHVS, CDR2 FQNEAQ. CDR3 nucleotide sequence: TGTGCCAGCAGCTTAGCGTGGGGCCTGCCAGGGGAGAGCTCTGGGGCCAACGTCCTGACTTTC. Its protein is CASSLAWGLPGESSGANVLTF.

The rearrangement joins TRBV10-3 to TRBJ2-1; 12 bases line up with TRBD2. The CDR3 consists of 14 residues. V was pared by 11 bases and J by 6 bases, with 8 bases of the junction left unmatched. Germline V gene data show CDR1 as ENHRY and CDR2 as SYGVKD. CDR3 sequence reads: CASRLAGEGNEQFF. DNA for the CDR3: TGTGCCTCGAGACTAGCGGGAGAGGGCAATGAGCAGTTCTTC.